This T cell receptor beta chain was obtained from a study of regulatory T cells in long-lasting Graves disease. CDR3-region Arm-PCR and iRepertoire HTBI primers produced the TCR beta libraries. TCRdb re-derived calls from the multiplex PCR reads in MiXCR, one entry per CDR3 protein. The sample lists 520,000 or so distinct CDR3 sequences; around 13% were seen once. The CDR3 loop spans 14 amino acids. Germline V CDR1 and CDR2: SGHNT, YENEEA. Between the trimmed V and J ends, which lost 4 bases and 5 bases, there was a span of 14 bases. Many counts were recorded for this clonotype. The time point denotes: newly diagnosed GD, antithyroid drugs for less than 3 months. Making the TCR library involved RNA that had been extracted from PBMCs. The sample also formed part of further work on T cells in Graves' hyperthyroidism and ophthalmopathy.

The starting material was peripheral blood mononuclear cells (PBMCs), obtained at new diagnosis, from a patient treated with antithyroid drugs. The sequence was collected from a woman aged 30 to 39 with Graves disease. J is TRBJ2-5 and V is TRBV11-3; a weak D match, TRBD2 (5 bases). The CDR3 DNA sequence: TGTGCCAGCAGCTCAGAGGGTAGTTGGGAGACCCAGTACTTC. This encodes CASSSEGSWETQYF.